A selection of T cell receptor beta chains follows, all from one sample in a study of Graves' ophthalmopathy and Graves' hyperthyroidism. TCRdb reprocessed the multiplex PCR reads via MiXCR and lists one record per CDR3 protein. This sample has under 200,000 distinct CDR3 sequences, with around two fifths found just once. The sample comprised peripheral blood. The receptors come from a middle-aged woman with Graves' ophthalmopathy. Both conserved end residues are part of each CDR3. D genes are given only for firm matches. Clone size is not always given. Where it is, it says once, few, many or a class for expanded clones.

V gene	J gene	clone size	D gene	CDR3 protein	CDR3 DNA
TRBV6-5	TRBJ2-4	many	-	CASSYSVAKNIQYF	TGTGCCAGCAGTTACAGCGTAGCCAAAAACATTCAGTACTTC
TRBV10-3	TRBJ2-7	-	TRBD2	CAISNPSSGRYGSTYEQYF	TGTGCCATCAGTAACCCCTCTAGCGGGAGGTATGGTTCTACCTACGAGCAGTACTTC
TRBV12-3/TRBV12-4	TRBJ2-5	-	TRBD1	CASRDDRGQETQYF	TGTGCCAGCAGAGACGACAGGGGACAAGAGACCCAGTACTTC
TRBV7-3	TRBJ2-2	many	-	CASSPPGQGNTGELFF	TGTGCCAGCAGCCCTCCCGGCCAGGGAAACACCGGGGAGCTGTTTTTT
TRBV7-3	TRBJ2-7	many	TRBD2	CASSLASGRAEEQYF	TGTGCCAGCAGCTTAGCTAGCGGGAGGGCGGAAGAGCAGTACTTC
TRBV9	TRBJ1-2	many	TRBD1	CASSFPRDRGLMYYGYTF	TGTGCCAGCAGCTTTCCCCGGGACAGGGGGCTTATGTACTATGGCTACACCTTC
TRBV19	TRBJ2-7	-	TRBD1	CASSTGTGGWGEQYF	TGTGCCAGTAGTACCGGGACAGGGGGCTGGGGCGAGCAGTACTTC
TRBV7-8	TRBJ2-5	few	TRBD2	CASSQAGGQETQYF	TGTGCCAGCAGCCAAGCGGGAGGACAAGAGACCCAGTACTTC
TRBV6-1	TRBJ1-1	few	-	CASRTDMSGTEAFF	TGTGCCAGCAGAACCGACATGTCAGGCACTGAAGCTTTCTTT
TRBV4-1	TRBJ2-5	many	-	CASSLRWGAGETQYF	TGCGCCAGCAGCCTGCGTTGGGGGGCCGGTGAGACCCAGTACTTC
TRBV11-2	TRBJ2-7	-	TRBD2	CASSLRNLGSGRAYEQYF	TGTGCCAGCAGCTTAAGGAATCTGGGTAGCGGGAGGGCCTACGAGCAGTACTTC
TRBV9	TRBJ2-5	-	-	CASSKGSNNQETQYF	TGTGCCAGTTCTAAGGGCAGTAACAACCAAGAGACCCAGTACTTC
TRBV10-3	TRBJ1-2	-	TRBD1	CAIRRTGGQFNGYTF	TGTGCCATCAGAAGGACAGGGGGCCAGTTTAATGGCTACACCTTC
TRBV30	TRBJ2-2	-	-	CAWTVLLQNGELFF	TGTGCCTGGACCGTACTTCTCCAAAACGGGGAGCTGTTTTTT
TRBV28	TRBJ1-5	many	-	CASSFFRTISNQPQHF	TGTGCCAGCAGTTTTTTCCGGACAATTAGCAATCAGCCCCAGCATTTT
TRBV5-1	TRBJ2-5	many	-	CASSDLGSALQETQYF	TGCGCCAGCAGCGACCTAGGATCGGCCCTCCAAGAGACCCAGTACTTC
TRBV7-2	TRBJ2-4	-	-	CASSWDRWAKNIQYF	TGTGCCAGCAGCTGGGACCGATGGGCCAAAAACATTCAGTACTTC
TRBV7-8	TRBJ2-7	-	-	CASSSLGRAPPYEQYF	TGTGCCAGCAGCTCACTAGGCAGGGCCCCTCCCTACGAGCAGTACTTC
TRBV29-1	TRBJ2-5	many	TRBD2	CSVELAGVGRGVQYF	TGCAGCGTTGAACTAGCGGGAGTAGGTCGGGGGGTCCAGTACTTC
TRBV5-6	TRBJ2-1	many	-	CASRALLAKEQFF	TGTGCCAGCAGAGCATTACTAGCAAAGGAGCAGTTCTTC
TRBV7-2	TRBJ1-6	many	-	CASSLAGRANNSPLHF	TGTGCCAGCAGCTTAGCTGGTAGGGCGAATAATTCACCCCTCCACTTT
TRBV7-2	TRBJ1-3	-	-	CASSLTPDSGNTIYF	TGTGCCAGCAGCTTAACTCCGGATTCTGGAAACACCATATATTTT
TRBV7-2	TRBJ1-1	-	-	CASSLIKGSEAFF	TGTGCCAGCAGCTTAATTAAGGGCAGTGAAGCTTTCTTT
TRBV6-2/TRBV6-3	TRBJ2-5	many	TRBD1	CASSSVRRKGAQETQYF	TGTGCCAGCAGTTCAGTCCGGAGGAAGGGGGCGCAAGAGACCCAGTACTTC
TRBV15	TRBJ1-5	many	-	CATSRRRLYSNQPQHF	TGTGCCACCAGCAGAAGGAGGCTTTATAGCAATCAGCCCCAGCATTTT
TRBV6-2/TRBV6-3	TRBJ2-5	-	TRBD1	CASSYSGQGPQETQYF	TGTGCCAGCAGTTACTCCGGACAGGGCCCCCAAGAGACCCAGTACTTC
TRBV7-3	TRBJ1-2	many	-	CASSPGPVKDYGYTF	TGTGCCAGCAGCCCCGGCCCCGTAAAGGACTATGGCTACACCTTC
TRBV15	TRBJ2-7	many	TRBD2	CATSGVAGEDEQYF	TGTGCCACCAGCGGCGTAGCGGGAGAGGACGAGCAGTACTTC
TRBV7-2	TRBJ2-6	many	-	CASSPLGTGANVLTF	TGTGCCAGCAGCCCACTAGGGACTGGGGCCAACGTCCTGACTTTC
TRBV12-3/TRBV12-4	TRBJ1-2	-	-	CASSGGLESYGYTF	TGTGCCAGCAGCGGGGGCCTCGAGAGCTATGGCTACACCTTC
TRBV25-1	TRBJ1-5	many	-	CASSEEGGQPQHF	TGTGCCAGCAGTGAAGAGGGGGGTCAGCCCCAGCATTTT
TRBV6-5	TRBJ1-6	many	-	CASSRGVDYNSPLHF	TGTGCCAGCAGTAGAGGGGTGGACTATAATTCACCCCTCCACTTT
TRBV18	TRBJ2-7	many	-	CASSPIGDFSYEQYF	TGTGCCAGCTCACCAATCGGGGACTTCTCCTACGAGCAGTACTTC
TRBV6-2/TRBV6-3	TRBJ2-2	-	TRBD2	CATHPSSGENTGELFF	TGTGCCACCCACCCCTCTAGCGGGGAAAACACCGGGGAGCTGTTTTTT
TRBV5-1	TRBJ1-2	many	-	CASSLEGQGPYGYTF	TGCGCCAGCAGCTTGGAGGGACAAGGCCCCTATGGCTACACCTTC
TRBV10-1	TRBJ1-1	-	-	CASSTTDRNTEAFF	TGCGCCAGCAGTACCACAGACAGGAACACTGAAGCTTTCTTT
TRBV19	TRBJ1-2	many	-	CASSDERLRSYTF	TGTGCCAGTAGTGACGAGCGATTGAGAAGCTACACCTTC
TRBV28	TRBJ2-7	many	TRBD1	CASTVAGQGIDEQYF	TGTGCCAGCACCGTCGCAGGACAGGGGATCGACGAGCAGTACTTC
TRBV20-1	TRBJ1-1	-	-	CSASKGSGEAFF	TGCAGTGCTAGTAAGGGTTCGGGTGAAGCTTTCTTT
TRBV12-3/TRBV12-4	TRBJ1-1	-	-	CASSSGGWEAFF	TGTGCCAGCAGTTCCGGGGGGTGGGAAGCTTTCTTT
TRBV2	TRBJ2-7	few	-	CASTGRGAKYYEQYF	TGTGCCAGCACCGGAAGAGGAGCGAAATACTACGAGCAGTACTTC
TRBV11-3	TRBJ1-1	many	-	CASSTGWGNTEAFF	TGTGCCAGCAGCACCGGATGGGGGAACACTGAAGCTTTCTTT
TRBV20-1	TRBJ1-5	many	TRBD1	CSASGTGWLFGNQPQHF	TGCAGTGCTAGCGGGACAGGGTGGTTATTTGGCAATCAGCCCCAGCATTTT
TRBV28	TRBJ2-5	-	-	CASSPRQFKETQYF	TGTGCCAGCAGTCCCCGACAGTTTAAAGAGACCCAGTACTTC
TRBV27	TRBJ2-7	-	-	CASSSPDSSYEQYF	TGTGCCAGCAGTTCCCCAGATAGCTCCTACGAGCAGTACTTC
TRBV28	TRBJ2-5	-	-	CASSLGSGGALDF	TGTGCCAGCAGTTTAGGGTCAGGTGGAGCCCTGGACTTC
TRBV5-5	TRBJ1-2	many	-	CASSLGLGSGYTF	TGTGCCAGCAGCTTGGGGTTAGGATCTGGCTACACCTTC
TRBV18	TRBJ1-1	many	-	CASSRDTLNTEAFF	TGTGCCAGCTCACGGGACACACTGAACACTGAAGCTTTCTTT
TRBV11-3	TRBJ1-1	many	TRBD1	CASSPGQGKTEAFF	TGTGCCAGCAGCCCGGGACAGGGGAAAACTGAAGCTTTCTTT
TRBV19	TRBJ1-1	-	-	CASSTPSGMNTEAFF	TGTGCCAGTAGTACACCTTCGGGCATGAACACTGAAGCTTTCTTT
TRBV6-1	TRBJ2-5	many	-	CASSAYRGAETQYF	TGTGCCAGCAGTGCATATAGGGGGGCTGAGACCCAGTACTTC
TRBV29-1	TRBJ2-7	-	-	CSVIFGRGDEQYF	TGCAGCGTTATCTTCGGTCGAGGCGACGAGCAGTACTTC
TRBV28	TRBJ1-5	many	-	CASSRQFQAVRSNQPQHF	TGTGCCAGCAGCAGACAGTTCCAGGCCGTGAGGAGCAATCAGCCCCAGCATTTT
TRBV27	TRBJ1-1	-	-	CASRLKGLIDQLRHSEAFF	TGTGCCAGCAGATTAAAGGGGCTGATTGACCAATTACGCCACTCTGAAGCTTTCTTT
TRBV6-2/TRBV6-3	TRBJ2-4	-	TRBD2	CASSTKRTSGRGRDIQYF	TGTGCCAGCAGTACCAAGAGGACTAGCGGGAGGGGGAGGGACATTCAGTACTTC
TRBV6-2/TRBV6-3	TRBJ1-1	-	-	CASSYGNTPEAFF	TGTGCCAGCAGTTACGGGAACACCCCTGAAGCTTTCTTT
TRBV11-2	TRBJ2-5	-	TRBD2	CASSLGILAGGQETQYF	TGTGCCAGCAGCTTGGGGATACTAGCGGGGGGTCAAGAGACCCAGTACTTC
TRBV7-9	TRBJ1-2	many	TRBD1	CASSEPGQVYTF	TGTGCCAGCAGCGAACCAGGACAGGTTTACACCTTC